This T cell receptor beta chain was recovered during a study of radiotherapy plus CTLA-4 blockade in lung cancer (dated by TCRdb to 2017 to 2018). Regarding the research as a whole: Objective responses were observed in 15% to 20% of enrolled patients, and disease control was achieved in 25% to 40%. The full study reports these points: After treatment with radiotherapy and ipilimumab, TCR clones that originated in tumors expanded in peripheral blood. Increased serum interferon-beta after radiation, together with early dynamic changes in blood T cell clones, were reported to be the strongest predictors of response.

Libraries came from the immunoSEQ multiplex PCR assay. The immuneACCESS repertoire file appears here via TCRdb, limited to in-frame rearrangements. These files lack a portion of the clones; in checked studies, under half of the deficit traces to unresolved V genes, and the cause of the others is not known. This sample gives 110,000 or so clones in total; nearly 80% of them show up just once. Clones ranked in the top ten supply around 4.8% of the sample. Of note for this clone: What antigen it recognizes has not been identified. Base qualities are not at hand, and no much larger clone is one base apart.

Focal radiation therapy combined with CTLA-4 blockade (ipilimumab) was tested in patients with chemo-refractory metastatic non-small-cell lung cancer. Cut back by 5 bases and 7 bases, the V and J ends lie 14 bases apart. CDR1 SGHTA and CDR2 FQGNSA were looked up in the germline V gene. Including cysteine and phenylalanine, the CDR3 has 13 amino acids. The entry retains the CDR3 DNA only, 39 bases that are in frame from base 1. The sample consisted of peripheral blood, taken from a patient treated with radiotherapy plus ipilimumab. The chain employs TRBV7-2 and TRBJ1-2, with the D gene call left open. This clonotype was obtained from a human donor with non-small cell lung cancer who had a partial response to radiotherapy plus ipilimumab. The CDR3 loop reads CASSDQVLPGYTF. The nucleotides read TGTGCCAGCAGCGATCAGGTTCTGCCTGGCTACACCTTC.